This T cell receptor (beta chain) was observed in a study of blood T cells in healthy people across ages. Overall study findings and caveats: The long-lived group displayed more naive CD4+ cells, plus higher diversity, than the aged donors did.

A second PCR, run for roughly 7 to 11 cycles, used a sample-barcoded 5' primer plus a J-beta primer mix. Carrying 12 random nucleotides, a template-switch adaptor labeled each individual cDNA molecule. TCRdb recomputed calls from the 5' RACE reads with MiXCR, one row per CDR3 protein. Of some 1.6 million distinct CDR3 sequences in the sample, around 36% are singletons; the top ten hold over 9%. The donors, healthy Caucasians from Russia, were aged 6 to 90. This clonotype has more than one count but fewer than ten. The antigen remains undetermined. The CDR3 totals 17 residues. Trimming removed 1 base at V and 6 bases at J, with 20 bases between. CDR1 and CDR2 (germline): MGHRA, YSYEKL.

The material sequenced was blood. This clonotype was obtained from a woman in her twenties or thirties in good health. V gene TRBV4-1 combines with J gene TRBJ2-3; D is undetermined. CDR3 in amino acids: CASSQVFGRMRRDTQYF. CDR3 nucleotides: TGCGCCAGCAGCCAAGTATTCGGGCGCATGAGGCGGGATACGCAGTATTTT.